This T cell receptor beta chain is from a study of cytomegalovirus exposure and HLA in healthy donors. This clone was found once. Its antigen is not identified. The CDR3 runs to 17 residues. V lost 5 bases to trimming and J lost 7 bases; unmatched junction nucleotides: 17. Germline values: CDR1 SGHNT, CDR2 YENEEA. Data came from immunoSEQ multiplex PCR; TCRdb stores just in-frame clones and leaves some out. The sample records some 170,000 clones, around 88% being singletons. Study-wide results and caveats: There were under 200 TCR beta chains listed as cytomegalovirus-associated. One later analysis, an examination of the 100 to 150 validation repertoires, found that first-cohort TCR clusters tended to co-occur in them. Rarity held for most TCR sequences, but there were some public TCRs that occurred in many donors.

The chain combines TRBV11-3 with TRBJ2-1; 7 bases are shared with TRBD2. The source material was PBMCs. The TCR was taken from a woman under 30 in good health and CMV-seronegative. CDR3: CASSLQPGTIRPNEQFF. CDR3 DNA sequence: TGTGCCAGCAGCCTGCAACCCGGGACTATTCGGCCGAATGAGCAGTTCTTC.